Listed below are T cell receptor beta chains from one sample, sequenced in a study of T cell repertoires in cytomegalovirus infection. In TCRdb, the reads were re-called with MiXCR into one record per CDR3 protein. The sample lists around 740,000 distinct CDR3 sequences, 35% to 45% seen once, with 2.8% in the top ten. The sample comprised PBMCs. The receptors were sampled from a human donor in good health (CMV status not recorded). Some clones in this sample may be carry-over from other donors' samples. CDR3s include the opening cysteine and the closing phenylalanine or tryptophan. Fields, in order: D gene, V gene, clone size, J gene, CDR3 DNA, CDR3 protein. D genes are given only for firm matches. Clone size is shown for a subset of rows, as once, few, many or a class of expanded clone.

d_call: NA; v_call: TRBV27; clone_size: few; j_call: TRBJ2-7; cdr3_nt: TGTGCCAGCAGTTTATTCGACAGCTACGAGCAGTACTTC; cdr3_aa: CASSLFDSYEQYF
d_call: NA; v_call: TRBV4-1; clone_size: many; j_call: TRBJ1-6; cdr3_nt: TGCGCCAGCAGCCAAGAGGAGGACTCACCCCTCCACTTT; cdr3_aa: CASSQEEDSPLHF
d_call: NA; v_call: TRBV20-1; clone_size: few; j_call: TRBJ2-3; cdr3_nt: TGCAGTGCCTGGAGGTTGGGCGGGGCCACAGATACGCAGTATTTT; cdr3_aa: CSAWRLGGATDTQYF
d_call: TRBD1; v_call: TRBV28; clone_size: few; j_call: TRBJ2-7; cdr3_nt: TGTGCCAGCAGTTTCCACCCGACAGGGGATTACTACGAGCAGTACTTC; cdr3_aa: CASSFHPTGDYYEQYF
d_call: TRBD2; v_call: TRBV20-1; clone_size: few; j_call: TRBJ2-5; cdr3_nt: TGCAGTGCTAGAGCCGCACTAGCGGGGGAAGAGACCCAGTACTTC; cdr3_aa: CSARAALAGEETQYF
d_call: NA; v_call: TRBV7-9; clone_size: NA; j_call: TRBJ1-5; cdr3_nt: TGTGCCAGCAGCTTAAACACGGACAATCAGCCCCAGCATTTT; cdr3_aa: CASSLNTDNQPQHF
d_call: NA; v_call: TRBV7-8; clone_size: many; j_call: TRBJ2-5; cdr3_nt: TGTGCCAGCAGCTTAGTGGCAGGGACAGAGACCCAGTACTTC; cdr3_aa: CASSLVAGTETQYF
d_call: NA; v_call: TRBV27; clone_size: NA; j_call: TRBJ2-7; cdr3_nt: TGTGCCAGCAGTCGGCTACCCTCCTACGAGAAGTACTTC; cdr3_aa: CASSRLPSYEKYF
d_call: NA; v_call: TRBV30; clone_size: NA; j_call: TRBJ1-5; cdr3_nt: TGTGCCTGGAGTGTATTAACTGCTCGGGGACCCCAGCATTTT; cdr3_aa: CAWSVLTARGPQHF
d_call: NA; v_call: TRBV14; clone_size: NA; j_call: TRBJ2-3; cdr3_nt: TGTGCCAGCAGCCAAGATCTCATGAGTGGAGATACGCAGTATTTT; cdr3_aa: CASSQDLMSGDTQYF
d_call: TRBD2; v_call: TRBV5-6; clone_size: NA; j_call: TRBJ2-1; cdr3_nt: TGTGCCAGCAGCTTGAGGGGACTAGTATTTGTTGAGCAGTTCTTC; cdr3_aa: CASSLRGLVFVEQFF
d_call: TRBD1; v_call: TRBV12-3/TRBV12-4; clone_size: few; j_call: TRBJ1-4; cdr3_nt: TGTGCCAGCAGTCCGAGATTTAACAGGGGAACTAATGAAAAACTGTTTTTT; cdr3_aa: CASSPRFNRGTNEKLFF
d_call: NA; v_call: TRBV11-3; clone_size: NA; j_call: TRBJ1-2; cdr3_nt: TGTGCCAACAGCGATGGTCGTCGGGGCGGCTACACCTTC; cdr3_aa: CANSDGRRGGYTF
d_call: TRBD2; v_call: TRBV20-1; clone_size: few; j_call: TRBJ2-5; cdr3_nt: TGCAGTGCTAGAGGCGTAGGGACTAGCGGGAGTTCTCGGGAGACCCAGTACTTC; cdr3_aa: CSARGVGTSGSSRETQYF
d_call: TRBD1; v_call: TRBV5-5; clone_size: NA; j_call: TRBJ2-7; cdr3_nt: TGTGCCAGAATGGGACAGGGGGCCAACGAGCAGTACTTC; cdr3_aa: CARMGQGANEQYF
d_call: NA; v_call: TRBV6-1; clone_size: many; j_call: TRBJ1-5; cdr3_nt: TGTGCCAGCAGTGAGCAGGGTCAGCCCCAGCATTTT; cdr3_aa: CASSEQGQPQHF
d_call: NA; v_call: TRBV28; clone_size: few; j_call: TRBJ2-3; cdr3_nt: TGTGCCAGCAGTTTAACGTACACAACAAGAACTAGCACAGATACGCAGTATTTT; cdr3_aa: CASSLTYTTRTSTDTQYF
d_call: NA; v_call: TRBV28; clone_size: few; j_call: TRBJ1-1; cdr3_nt: TGTGCCAGCAGCCTGGGACAACGGGTAACTGAAGCTTTCTTT; cdr3_aa: CASSLGQRVTEAFF
d_call: NA; v_call: TRBV28; clone_size: few; j_call: TRBJ2-3; cdr3_nt: TGTGCCAGCAGGGTAGGGCTCTTCACACTCACAGATACGCAGTATTTT; cdr3_aa: CASRVGLFTLTDTQYF
d_call: NA; v_call: TRBV7-6; clone_size: few; j_call: TRBJ2-2; cdr3_nt: TGTGCCAGCAGCTTATCTCTTCTGGGCGGGGAGCTGTTTTTT; cdr3_aa: CASSLSLLGGELFF
d_call: NA; v_call: TRBV2; clone_size: NA; j_call: TRBJ2-7; cdr3_nt: TGTGCCAGCAGGGGGGGCCACGAGCAGTACTTC; cdr3_aa: CASRGGHEQYF
d_call: NA; v_call: TRBV5-1; clone_size: once; j_call: TRBJ1-1; cdr3_nt: TGCGCCAGCAGCACGTTGGGGACTTCGAACACTGAAGCTTTCTTT; cdr3_aa: CASSTLGTSNTEAFF
d_call: NA; v_call: TRBV12-3/TRBV12-4; clone_size: few; j_call: TRBJ2-4; cdr3_nt: TGTGCCAGCAGTTTAGTTAGCGGCAAAAACATTCAGTACTTC; cdr3_aa: CASSLVSGKNIQYF
d_call: NA; v_call: TRBV12-3/TRBV12-4; clone_size: few; j_call: TRBJ2-7; cdr3_nt: TGTGCCAGCGCCGTGGCGGGACTCTACGAGCAGTACTTC; cdr3_aa: CASAVAGLYEQYF
d_call: TRBD2; v_call: TRBV27; clone_size: NA; j_call: TRBJ2-7; cdr3_nt: TGTGCCAGCAGTTTCGCGGGGGGCTACGAGCAGTACTTC; cdr3_aa: CASSFAGGYEQYF
d_call: NA; v_call: TRBV28; clone_size: NA; j_call: TRBJ1-5; cdr3_nt: TGTGCCAGCAGCACGACGGATCAGCCCCAGCATTTT; cdr3_aa: CASSTTDQPQHF
d_call: NA; v_call: TRBV6-6; clone_size: NA; j_call: TRBJ2-3; cdr3_nt: TGTGCCAGCGGATATCAGGGGTTAACAGATACGCAGTATTTT; cdr3_aa: CASGYQGLTDTQYF
d_call: NA; v_call: TRBV19; clone_size: few; j_call: TRBJ1-6; cdr3_nt: TGTGCCACCTCTCATGGGGATAAAGGTTCACCCCTCCACTTT; cdr3_aa: CATSHGDKGSPLHF
d_call: NA; v_call: TRBV19; clone_size: NA; j_call: TRBJ2-4; cdr3_nt: TGTGCCAGTAGTATTCGTGGTAACATAGCCAAAAACATTCAGTACTTC; cdr3_aa: CASSIRGNIAKNIQYF
d_call: NA; v_call: TRBV5-1; clone_size: few; j_call: TRBJ2-7; cdr3_nt: TGCGCCAGCAGCTTGACGACAACCTACGAGCAGTACTTC; cdr3_aa: CASSLTTTYEQYF
d_call: NA; v_call: TRBV7-9; clone_size: few; j_call: TRBJ2-1; cdr3_nt: TGTGCCAGCAGCTTAAGGTTGGGTACCCCCCGCGACAATGAGCAGTTCTTC; cdr3_aa: CASSLRLGTPRDNEQFF
d_call: NA; v_call: TRBV19; clone_size: once; j_call: TRBJ2-2; cdr3_nt: TGTGCCAGTAGCGGGACACTTACCGGGGAGCTGTTTTTT; cdr3_aa: CASSGTLTGELFF
d_call: NA; v_call: TRBV11-2; clone_size: NA; j_call: TRBJ2-7; cdr3_nt: TGTGCCAGCAGCCCAGTCGGAGGGCGGGTCTCCTACGAGCAGTACTTC; cdr3_aa: CASSPVGGRVSYEQYF
d_call: NA; v_call: TRBV2; clone_size: NA; j_call: TRBJ2-7; cdr3_nt: TGTGCCAGCACCGGGAAATACGAGCAGTACTTC; cdr3_aa: CASTGKYEQYF
d_call: NA; v_call: TRBV28; clone_size: NA; j_call: TRBJ1-1; cdr3_nt: TGTGCCAGCAGTTTATCAGGTGGGGCTTTCTTT; cdr3_aa: CASSLSGGAFF
d_call: TRBD1; v_call: TRBV19; clone_size: few; j_call: TRBJ1-4; cdr3_nt: TGTGCCAGTAGCGGAGGACAGGGGTACGAAAAACTGTTTTTT; cdr3_aa: CASSGGQGYEKLFF
d_call: NA; v_call: TRBV7-6; clone_size: NA; j_call: TRBJ2-3; cdr3_nt: TGTGCCAGCAGCTTAGTTGCTAGCGTGGAGGGAGATACGCAGTATTTT; cdr3_aa: CASSLVASVEGDTQYF
d_call: NA; v_call: TRBV12-3/TRBV12-4; clone_size: NA; j_call: TRBJ1-4; cdr3_nt: TGTGCCAGCAGTACGCCGGAATTTGGTGAAAAACTGTTTTTT; cdr3_aa: CASSTPEFGEKLFF
d_call: TRBD1; v_call: TRBV7-9; clone_size: many; j_call: TRBJ1-1; cdr3_nt: TGTGCCAGCAGCTTATACAGGGGGGAGTCTGAAGCTTTCTTT; cdr3_aa: CASSLYRGESEAFF
d_call: NA; v_call: TRBV28; clone_size: once; j_call: TRBJ1-1; cdr3_nt: TGTGCCAGCAGGCGGGACGGGACGAACACTGAAGCTTTCTTT; cdr3_aa: CASRRDGTNTEAFF
d_call: TRBD1; v_call: TRBV6-1; clone_size: NA; j_call: TRBJ2-1; cdr3_nt: TGTGCCAGCAGTGAAGGGACAGGGTTCTCCTACAATGAGCAGTTCTTC; cdr3_aa: CASSEGTGFSYNEQFF
d_call: NA; v_call: TRBV7-2; clone_size: NA; j_call: TRBJ2-7; cdr3_nt: TGTGCCAGCAGCTCTAGCCCCGCCCGGACCTACGAGCAGTACTTC; cdr3_aa: CASSSSPARTYEQYF
d_call: TRBD1; v_call: TRBV10-3; clone_size: many; j_call: TRBJ2-5; cdr3_nt: TGTGCCATCAGTAGTAATACAGGGGAGCAGACCCAGTACTTC; cdr3_aa: CAISSNTGEQTQYF
d_call: TRBD2; v_call: TRBV4-1; clone_size: NA; j_call: TRBJ2-7; cdr3_nt: TGCGCCAGCAGCCAAGATTTGCCGATAGCGGGGGGGACCCACTACGAGCAGTACTTC; cdr3_aa: CASSQDLPIAGGTHYEQYF
d_call: NA; v_call: TRBV7-4; clone_size: NA; j_call: TRBJ1-2; cdr3_nt: TGTGCCAGCAGTTTAGGGCTGGATGGCTACACCTTC; cdr3_aa: CASSLGLDGYTF
d_call: NA; v_call: TRBV28; clone_size: NA; j_call: TRBJ1-1; cdr3_nt: TGTTCCACTATGCCGAACACTGAAGATTTCTTT; cdr3_aa: CSTMPNTEDFF
d_call: NA; v_call: TRBV12-3/TRBV12-4; clone_size: few; j_call: TRBJ2-3; cdr3_nt: TGTGCCAGCAGTTATTCGGTCTACTCCACAGATACGCAGTATTTT; cdr3_aa: CASSYSVYSTDTQYF
d_call: NA; v_call: TRBV20-1; clone_size: NA; j_call: TRBJ1-5; cdr3_nt: TGCAGTGCCTATGGATTGTCTTCTAGACAGCCCCAGCATTTT; cdr3_aa: CSAYGLSSRQPQHF
d_call: NA; v_call: TRBV7-2; clone_size: NA; j_call: TRBJ2-5; cdr3_nt: TGTGCCAGCAGCTTATTCGGGGCTTTCCAAGAGACCCAGTACTTC; cdr3_aa: CASSLFGAFQETQYF
d_call: NA; v_call: TRBV12-3/TRBV12-4; clone_size: NA; j_call: TRBJ1-4; cdr3_nt: TGTGCCAGCAGTGCTACAGGGTCGACTAATGAAAAACTGTTTTTT; cdr3_aa: CASSATGSTNEKLFF
d_call: NA; v_call: TRBV6-1; clone_size: few; j_call: TRBJ1-5; cdr3_nt: TGTGCCAGCAGAATGACAGGACTTAATCAGCCCCAGCATTTT; cdr3_aa: CASRMTGLNQPQHF
d_call: NA; v_call: TRBV7-8; clone_size: many; j_call: TRBJ1-5; cdr3_nt: TGTGCCAGCAGCCACGATGGTAGGAGCAATCAGCCCCAGCATTTT; cdr3_aa: CASSHDGRSNQPQHF
d_call: TRBD2; v_call: TRBV7-6; clone_size: NA; j_call: TRBJ2-3; cdr3_nt: TGTGCCAGCAGCTTAGTAGCGGGGGGGGCGACAGATACGCAGTATTTT; cdr3_aa: CASSLVAGGATDTQYF